The 15 T cell receptor beta chains listed next were all sequenced from one sample in a study of regulatory T cells in long-lasting Graves disease. With iRepertoire HTBI primers and Arm-PCR of CDR3 regions, TCR beta libraries were built. TCRdb re-derived calls from the multiplex PCR reads in MiXCR, one entry per CDR3 protein. The profile shows under 450,000 distinct CDR3 sequences, approximately 23% of them singletons. Time point defined: persistent/refractory GD, antithyroid drugs over 5 years with positive TRAb. PBMC-derived RNA was used for the TCR library. The sample in question was peripheral blood mononuclear cells (PBMCs), obtained when the disease was refractory, from a patient treated with antithyroid drugs. Source of these receptors: a woman aged 40 to 50 with Graves disease.

The sample holds a few counts of this clonotype. The CDR3 nucleotides are TGTGCCACCCCAGCGACCGCGAACACCGGGGAGCTGTTTTTT. Translating it yields CATPATANTGELFF. The chain combines TRBV19 with TRBJ2-2; D call uncertain. The germline V and J ends were trimmed by 10 bases and 0 bases, with 12 bases remaining between them. CDR1 and CDR2 (germline): LNHDA, SQIVND (reference sequence). The CDR3 is made up of 14 amino acids.

The rearrangement uses TRBV6-1 and TRBJ2-2, with D perhaps matching TRBD1 (6 bases). V was trimmed by 6 bases and J by 1 base, leaving 15 bases between them. Germline assignment: CDR1 MNHNS and CDR2 SASEGT. The CDR3 totals 16 residues. CDR3 in amino acids: CASRPPGHLNTGELFF. CDR3 sequence (DNA): TGTGCCAGCAGGCCCCCGGGACACCTGAACACCGGGGAGCTGTTTTTT.

This sequence joins TRBV2 and TRBJ2-7; a weak D match, TRBD2 (6 bases). V lost 7 bases to trimming and J lost 6 bases, with 22 bases between them. The germline V gene has CDR1 SNHLY and CDR2 FYNNEI. The CDR3 has 15 amino acids. CDR3 nucleotide sequence: TGTGCCAGCACCCCCCTGGAGGGATCGAGAAGCGAGCAGTACTTC. This translates into CASTPLEGSRSEQYF. Together with reference TRBV2 and TRBJ2-7, the CDR3 gives the full variable domain: EPEVTQTPSHQVTQMGQEVILRCVPISNHLYFYWYRQILGQKVEFLVSFYNNEISEKSEIFDDQFSVERPDGSNFTLKIRSTKLEDSAMYFCASTPLEGSRSEQYFGPGTRLTVT.

This CDR3 is CAISSRAQPYEQYF. The CDR3 nucleotides read TGTGCCATCAGTTCCCGGGCCCAACCTTACGAGCAGTACTTC. The gene calls are TRBV10-3 and TRBJ2-7; D unclear. The CDR3 is 14 amino acids. V gave up 5 bases and J gave up 4 bases, with 15 bases separating them. Germline values: CDR1 ENHRY, CDR2 SYGVKD.

The sample holds many counts of this clonotype. The chain carries TRBV28 and TRBJ1-2, with TRBD1 matching 7 bases. With V trimmed by 10 bases and J by 2 bases, 7 bases remained unmatched. The CDR3 is made up of 13 amino acids. Germline values: CDR1 MDHEN, CDR2 SYDVKM. Here the CDR3 DNA reads TGTGCCACCTCAGGGGGGACGAACTATGGCTACACCTTC. Translation: CATSGGTNYGYTF.

The chain employs TRBV6-1 and TRBJ2-2; D gene unclear. The length of the CDR3 is 12 residues. Trimming pared 5 bases from V and 15 bases from J, leaving 16 bases between. Germline values: CDR1 MNHNS, CDR2 SASEGT. The CDR3 region is CASSLGNGWLFF. For the CDR3, the DNA is TGTGCCAGCAGTCTCGGAAATGGTTGGTTGTTTTTT.

This chain joins TRBV9 and TRBJ1-5; D not resolved. With 0 bases removed from V and 9 bases from J, the gap between germline ends came to 13 bases. This CDR3 comprises 14 residues. CDR1 is SGDLS and CDR2 is YYNGEE in the germline V gene. Written as DNA, the CDR3 is TGTGCCAGCAGCGTAGGGAAAGGTGGAGGGCCCCAGCATTTT. Encoded protein: CASSVGKGGGPQHF. The whole variable domain, remainder taken from reference TRBV9 and TRBJ1-5, is DSGVTQTPKHLITATGQRVTLRCSPRSGDLSVYWYQQSLDQGLQFLIQYYNGEERAKGNILERFSAQQFPDLHSELNLSSLELGDSALYFCASSVGKGGGPQHFGDGTRLSIL.

V and J are TRBV2 and TRBJ2-1, with a tentative D call TRBD2 (6 bases). The CDR3 contains 13 residues. Germline-derived CDR1 and CDR2 are SNHLY and FYNNEI. V lost 8 bases to trimming and J lost 1 base, with 9 bases between them. CDR3 region: CASASESYNEQFF. In nucleotides, the CDR3 is TGTGCCAGCGCTAGCGAATCCTACAATGAGCAGTTCTTC.

The rearrangement uses TRBV9 and TRBJ2-1, with D perhaps TRBD2 (5 bases). V dropped 4 bases and J dropped 6 bases, with 14 bases sitting between them. CDR1 and CDR2 (germline): SGDLS, YYNGEE. The CDR3 loop spans 14 amino acids. The CDR3 nucleotides read TGTGCCAGCAGCCCTCCCCGGGATTTCAATGAGCAGTTCTTC. The encoded protein is CASSPPRDFNEQFF.

This clonotype was observed many times. The genes are TRBV7-2 and TRBJ1-2, with TRBD1 matching 9 bases. The length of the CDR3 is 13 residues. CDR1 and CDR2 (germline): SGHTA, FQGNSA. V was clipped by 4 bases and J by 7 bases; unmatched bases: 4. The CDR3 loop is CASSSGQGRGYTF. CDR3 sequence (DNA): TGTGCCAGCAGCTCGGGACAGGGTCGTGGCTACACCTTC.

The chain employs TRBV7-2 and TRBJ2-7; the D is unclear. Germline-derived CDR1 and CDR2 are SGHTA and FQGNSA. This CDR3 comprises 12 residues. V lost 8 bases and J lost 4, with 12 bases in between. The CDR3 DNA reads TGTGCCAGCGGCGTGGGAAGGTACGAGCAGTACTTC. Translated, it gives CASGVGRYEQYF.

With regard to this clonotype: A much more abundant neighbour one base away suggests this may be a read error. The V gene is TRBV28, the J gene TRBJ1-3, with D perhaps TRBD1 (5 bases). Germline V gene data show CDR1 as MDHEN and CDR2 as SYDVKM. The CDR3 loop spans 16 amino acids. The CDR3 DNA is TGTGCCAGCAGCTACGGAACGACCCGGGGGGGAAGCACCATATATTTT. Its translation is CASSYGTTRGGSTIYF.

The CDR3, as DNA: TGTGCCACCAGCGGCGGACACAGGGTTTCCTACAATGAGCAGTTCTTC. The encoded protein is CATSGGHRVSYNEQFF. The V and J genes are TRBV15 and TRBJ2-1; tentatively, D is TRBD1 (6 bases). This CDR3 has 16 amino acids. Germline V gives CDR1 LNHNV, CDR2 YYDKDF (reference sequence). V was cut by 5 bases and J by 1 base, with 15 bases left in between. Supplemented by reference TRBV15 and TRBJ2-1, the full variable domain reads DAMVIQNPRYQVTQFGKPVTLSCSQTLNHNVMYWYQQKSSQAPKLLFHYYDKDFNNEADTPDNFQSRRPNTSFCFLDIRSPGLGDTAMYLCATSGGHRVSYNEQFFGPGTRLTVL.

This clonotype has more than one count but fewer than ten. The J gene is TRBJ1-3, the V gene TRBV13; D might be TRBD1 (5 bases). Germline V gene lookup returns CDR1 PRHDT and CDR2 FYEKMQ (reference sequence). The CDR3 runs 15 residues. With 1 base removed from V and 0 bases from J, the gap between germline ends came to 7 bases. CDR3 sequence reads: CASSLDRRSGNTIYF. CDR3 bases: TGTGCCAGCAGCTTAGACAGGCGCTCTGGAAACACCATATATTTT.

DNA for the CDR3: TGTGCCAGCAGCCAAGTCGGTGACAGCGCAAATGAAAAACTGTTTTTT. Amino acids: CASSQVGDSANEKLFF. This chain links TRBV14 with TRBJ1-4; D is possibly TRBD1 (5 bases). CDR3 length: 16 residues. Germline V gene lookup returns CDR1 SGHDN and CDR2 FVKESK. V dropped 1 base and J dropped 5 bases, with 14 bases sitting between them.